Sequencing of this T cell receptor beta chain was carried out in a study of blood T cells in healthy people across ages. Isolation yielded PBMCs, at least 7 million per sample, in every case. A sample-barcoded 5' primer and a J-beta primer mix were used in a second PCR of roughly 7 to 12 cycles. CDR3-containing paired-end reads numbering at least 2.5 million came from each sample. MiXCR was run by TCRdb on the 5' RACE reads, yielding one entry per CDR3 protein. The sample has approximately 790,000 distinct CDR3 sequences; approximately 59% are singletons. Trimming took off 3 bases at V and 7 bases at J, with 13 bases between the two ends. CDR1 and CDR2 (germline): DFQATT, SNEGSKA (reference sequence). This CDR3 is built from 13 residues.

The TCR comes from a man younger than 40 in good health. The rearrangement joins TRBV20-1 to TRBJ1-5; D not certain. Input material: blood. The CDR3, as DNA: TGCAGTGCTAGGGCCTTAATAATCCAGCCCCAGCATTTT. Its protein product is CSARALIIQPQHF.